The T cell receptor beta chain described here comes from a study of blood T cell repertoires in COVID-19. Overall study: Spain, Italy and the United States supplied samples that represented acute and convalescent COVID-19. Sources were T cells, B-cell-depleted T cells, or PBMCs; the material itself was cDNA or gDNA.

Original processing methods: How many nucleated cells were present was estimated from reference gene primer amplification. Sequencing used immunoSEQ multiplex PCR; TCRdb keeps in-frame clones, though not all of them. The V and J calls and the clone size are those of that table, but D and trimming were determined from the DNA. In the table there are 150,000 or so clones, roughly four fifths of which are singletons. Germline CDR1 and CDR2: LGHNA and YSLEER. This CDR3 has 14 amino acids. The V gene lost 2 bases and the J gene lost 4 bases, with 11 bases spanning the gap. This rearrangement joins TRBV4-3 to TRBJ1-1, with a weak D call TRBD1 (5 bases). This sequence was found in a human donor with acute or convalescent COVID-19. The donor label of this sample is uncertain. The sequencing sample was made of peripheral blood. The CDR3 region is CASSQIDRPTEAFF. The CDR3 coding sequence is TGCGCCAGCAGCCAAATCGACAGACCCACTGAAGCTTTCTTT.